These 5 T cell receptor beta chains were all obtained from the same sample, sequenced in a study of response to subunit inactivated influenza vaccine. TCRdb used MiXCR to reprocess the RT-PCR reads, holding one entry per CDR3 protein. The table lists about 570,000 distinct CDR3 sequences, roughly 12% of them singletons, with about 10% in the top ten. The specimen was PBMCs from blood, collected on the day of vaccination. The receptors were gathered from a man aged 50 to 60 who received an inactivated influenza vaccine.

This clonotype was counted many times. The gene calls are TRBV20-1 and TRBJ2-7, with TRBD2 matching 9 bases. CDR3 length: 12 amino acids. V lost 5 bases, J lost 5 bases, and 4 bases stayed unmatched. Germline V gene data show CDR1 as DFQATT and CDR2 as SNEGSKA (reference sequence). The CDR3 region is CSALGLADEQYF. The CDR3 DNA reads as TGCAGTGCTCTGGGACTAGCAGACGAGCAGTACTTC.

V usage is TRBV23-1 and J usage is TRBJ2-7, with D possibly matching TRBD1 (5 bases). TRBV23-1 is an ORF; its function is uncertain. V lost 6 bases, J lost 2 bases, and 11 bases lay in between. This CDR3 has 13 residues. CDR3 region: CASSRVVPYEQYF. For the CDR3, the DNA is TGCGCCAGCAGCAGGGTCGTACCCTACGAGCAGTACTTC.

In its sample, this clonotype was seen many times. The chain joins TRBV5-1 to TRBJ2-1; a possible D gene is TRBD1 (5 bases). This CDR3 has 16 residues. The germline gives CDR1 SGHRS, CDR2 YFSETQ. The germline V and J ends were trimmed by 4 bases and 0 bases, with 14 bases remaining between them. CDR3 bases: TGCGCCAGCAGCCAGCGTGGGGCTCTCTCCTACAATGAGCAGTTCTTC. Translating gives CASSQRGALSYNEQFF.

V usage is TRBV12-3 or TRBV12-4 and J usage is TRBJ1-6; possible D gene TRBD1, 5 bases. V gave up 2 bases and J gave up 9 bases, with 11 bases separating them. The CDR3 contains 14 residues. DNA of the CDR3: TGTGCCAGCAGTTTATGGGGGGTAGGTTCACCCCTCCACTTT. This gives the protein CASSLWGVGSPLHF.

The sample holds a few counts of this clonotype. V gene TRBV10-3 combines with J gene TRBJ2-1; D possibly uses TRBD1 or TRBD2 (5 bases each). The V end lost 3 bases, the J end lost 8 bases, and 14 bases lay between the germline ends. The CDR3 is made up of 14 amino acids. Germline values: CDR1 ENHRY, CDR2 SYGVKD. Here the CDR3 DNA reads TGTGCCATCAGTGACGGGGCAAAAGGGGATGAGCAGTTCTTC. Its translation is CAISDGAKGDEQFF.